This TCR beta chain stems from a study of T cell responses to AZD1222 COVID-19 vaccine. Findings of the study overall: Sampled repertoires all dated from after the peak T cell response. Baseline testing showed seropositivity in only a handful of AZD1222 recipients. When two AZD1222 doses had been given, Spike-specific TCR breadth and depth rose.

As for this clone: Its antigen is undetermined.

Profiling relied on immunoSEQ multiplex PCR, and the TCRdb table lists in-frame clones only, not all of them. The sample gives about 200,000 clones, approximately 90% of which show up once; roughly 4% is in the top ten. CDR1 MNHEY and CDR2 SVGAGI come from the germline V gene. Trimming took off 5 bases at V and 1 base at J, with 11 bases between the two ends. The CDR3 loop spans 14 amino acids. Sequences were derived from peripheral blood, sampled 28 days after the second dose of the MenACWY control vaccine. The rearrangement links TRBV6-5 to TRBJ1-1; unclear D gene. The sequence was collected from an adult who received the MenACWY meningococcal vaccine as a control. CDR3 region: CASSNRGANTEAFF. In nucleotides, the CDR3 is TGTGCCAGCAGTAACCGTGGAGCGAACACTGAAGCTTTCTTT.